The TCR beta chain described here comes from a study of CD8 T cells in ankylosing spondylitis. Findings of the study overall: In ankylosing spondylitis patients, matched synovial fluid reportedly showed significant enrichment of disease-linked clones. Ankylosing spondylitis blood seemed to carry a telltale TCR beta motif made of several highly homologous variants. Clones linked with disease were CD8+ and fairly uncommon in the peripheral blood.

TCR beta libraries were made by quantitative 5'-RACE with molecular barcodes. TCRdb ran MiXCR on the 5' RACE reads and lists one entry per CDR3 protein. The sample lists 700,000 to 850,000 distinct CDR3 sequences, 10% to 15% occurring once. This clonotype was observed many times. What it recognizes is unknown. Germline V gene sequence: CDR1 SGHRS, CDR2 YFSETQ. The CDR3 extends over 14 amino acids. The V and J ends lost 1 base and 3 bases respectively, with 10 bases between them. The TCR sequence derives from a male donor with ankylosing spondylitis. The specimen sequenced was blood, either unsorted or a sorted T cell fraction (not recorded which). The genes are TRBV5-1 and TRBJ1-1; D gene uncertain. The CDR3 DNA sequence: TGCGCCAGCAGCTTGAAATCCTGGGACACTGAAGCTTTCTTT. Translating it yields CASSLKSWDTEAFF.